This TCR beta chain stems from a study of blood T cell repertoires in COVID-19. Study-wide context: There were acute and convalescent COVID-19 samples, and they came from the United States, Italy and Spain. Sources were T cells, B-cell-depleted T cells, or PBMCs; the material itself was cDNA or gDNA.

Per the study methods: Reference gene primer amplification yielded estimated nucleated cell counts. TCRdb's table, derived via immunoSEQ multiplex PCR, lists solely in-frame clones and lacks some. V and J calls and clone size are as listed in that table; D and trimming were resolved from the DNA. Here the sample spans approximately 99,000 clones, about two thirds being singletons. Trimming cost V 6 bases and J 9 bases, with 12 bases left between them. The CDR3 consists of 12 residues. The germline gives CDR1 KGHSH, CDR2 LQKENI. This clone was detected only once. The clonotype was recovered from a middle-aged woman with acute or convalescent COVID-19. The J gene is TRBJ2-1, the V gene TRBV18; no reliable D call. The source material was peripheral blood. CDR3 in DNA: TGTGCCAGCTCTCACGACCGCGGTGAGCAGTTCTTC. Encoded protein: CASSHDRGEQFF.